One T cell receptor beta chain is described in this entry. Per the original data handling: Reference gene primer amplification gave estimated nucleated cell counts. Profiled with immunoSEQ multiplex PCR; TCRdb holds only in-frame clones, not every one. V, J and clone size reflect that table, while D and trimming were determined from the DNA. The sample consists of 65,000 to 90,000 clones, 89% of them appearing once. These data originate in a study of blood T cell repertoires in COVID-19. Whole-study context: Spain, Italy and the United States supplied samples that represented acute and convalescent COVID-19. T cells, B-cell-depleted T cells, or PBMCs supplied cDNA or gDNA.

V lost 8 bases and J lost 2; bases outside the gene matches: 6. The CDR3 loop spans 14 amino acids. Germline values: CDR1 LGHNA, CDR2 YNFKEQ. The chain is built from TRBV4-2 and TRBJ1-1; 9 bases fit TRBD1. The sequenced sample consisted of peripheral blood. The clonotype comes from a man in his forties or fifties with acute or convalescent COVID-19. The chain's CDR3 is CASGLTGGNTEAFF. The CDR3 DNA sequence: TGTGCCAGCGGCCTGACAGGGGGAAACACTGAAGCTTTCTTT.